These T cell receptor beta chains were read from a single sample in a study of long-term antiretroviral therapy in people with HIV. Profiling relied on immunoSEQ multiplex PCR, and the TCRdb table lists in-frame clones only, not all of them. Altogether tens of thousands of clones are present, roughly nine tenths being singletons, with the ten largest covering 3.5% to 4.5%. This specimen was unsorted PBMCs, taken 1.2 years after starting antiretroviral therapy. The receptors derive from a woman aged 45 to 65 with HIV. Each CDR3 is given with its conserved first and last residue. The D gene is left open where the match is weak. For some rows the clone size is stated as once, few or many, or as a class when expanded; others skip it.

TRBV7-6	TRBJ1-3	NA	NA	CASSLGRGSGNTIYF	TGTGCCAGCAGCTTAGGTCGGGGTTCTGGAAACACCATATATTTT
TRBV25-1	TRBJ2-5	NA	NA	CASSDLTGMEETQYF	TGTGCCAGCAGTGACCTAACAGGGATGGAAGAGACCCAGTACTTC
TRBV7-9	TRBJ2-1	NA	NA	CASSSGLNVEMQFF	TGTGCCAGCAGCTCGGGCCTGAACGTTGAGATGCAGTTCTTC
TRBV5-1	TRBJ2-5	TRBD1	NA	CASSLAGGQGETQYF	TGCGCCAGCAGCTTGGCCGGGGGACAGGGAGAGACCCAGTACTTC
TRBV19	TRBJ1-1	NA	NA	CASSITGPGEATAFF	TGTGCCAGTAGTATAACGGGGCCCGGGGAGGCGACGGCTTTCTTT
TRBV27	TRBJ1-2	TRBD1	NA	CASSSRGPYGYTF	TGTGCCAGCAGTTCAAGGGGGCCCTATGGCTACACCTTC
TRBV11-2	TRBJ2-7	NA	NA	CASSLRGNEQYF	TGTGCCAGCAGCTTAAGGGGGAACGAGCAGTACTTC
TRBV19	TRBJ1-2	NA	NA	CASSIWTVANYGYTF	TGTGCCAGTAGTATCTGGACGGTAGCTAACTATGGCTACACCTTC
TRBV18	TRBJ1-1	NA	few	CASSGAAEAFF	TGTGCCAGCTCAGGGGCAGCCGAAGCTTTCTTT
TRBV10-1	TRBJ2-3	TRBD1	NA	CASSQRDRGWDTQYF	TGCGCCAGCAGTCAACGGGACAGGGGTTGGGATACGCAGTATTTT
TRBV25-1	TRBJ1-3	NA	NA	CASSEAGLSGNTIYF	TGTGCCAGCAGTGAAGCAGGCCTCTCTGGAAACACCATATATTTT
TRBV12-5	TRBJ1-1	NA	NA	CASAVQENTEAFF	TGTGCTAGTGCCGTACAGGAGAACACTGAAGCTTTCTTT
TRBV2	TRBJ2-7	NA	NA	CASSQGRYSYEQYF	TGTGCCAGTTCGCAGGGCCGTTACTCCTACGAGCAGTACTTC
TRBV6-1	TRBJ2-2	NA	NA	CASSVLTGSNTGELFF	TGTGCCAGCAGTGTTCTTACAGGGAGTAACACCGGGGAGCTGTTTTTT
TRBV9	TRBJ2-7	TRBD2	NA	CASSATGTRKYEQYF	TGTGCCAGCAGCGCTACCGGGACTAGAAAATACGAGCAGTACTTC
TRBV2	TRBJ1-3	NA	NA	CASSEGFVHSGNTIYF	TGTGCCAGCAGTGAAGGATTCGTCCACTCTGGAAACACCATATATTTT
TRBV5-4	TRBJ2-3	NA	NA	CASRRRLTDTQYF	TGTGCCAGCAGGAGGCGCCTCACAGATACGCAGTATTTT
TRBV5-1	TRBJ2-2	NA	NA	CASSLGVGGPNTGELFF	TGCGCCAGCAGCTTGGGGGTCGGGGGGCCGAACACCGGGGAGCTGTTTTTT
TRBV2	TRBJ1-6	TRBD1	NA	CASSGTGMSPLHF	TGTGCCAGCAGCGGGACAGGGATGTCACCCCTCCACTTT
TRBV27	TRBJ2-1	NA	NA	CASSLGSNEQFF	TGTGCCAGCAGCCTAGGTTCCAATGAGCAGTTCTTC
TRBV5-4	TRBJ2-3	TRBD2	NA	CASGTSGVRSTDTQYF	TGTGCCAGCGGGACTAGCGGCGTGAGGAGCACAGATACGCAGTATTTT
TRBV5-5	TRBJ1-2	NA	NA	CASSFESNRGYTF	TGTGCCAGCAGCTTCGAGTCTAATCGTGGCTACACCTTC
TRBV7-7	TRBJ2-2	TRBD2	NA	CASSARGGSNTGELFF	TGTGCTAGCAGCGCCCGCGGGGGTTCGAACACCGGGGAGCTGTTTTTT
TRBV6-1	TRBJ1-1	NA	NA	CASRDVGTNTEAFF	TGTGCCAGCAGAGACGTCGGGACGAACACTGAAGCTTTCTTT
TRBV7-2	TRBJ1-2	NA	once	CASSQQGVDGYTF	TGTGCCAGCAGCCAACAGGGAGTGGATGGCTACACCTTC
TRBV7-9	TRBJ1-6	TRBD1	NA	CASSPGRDRHNSPLHF	TGTGCCAGCAGTCCTGGGCGGGACAGGCATAATTCACCCCTCCACTTT
TRBV5-6	TRBJ2-1	NA	once	CASSFAGAGEQFF	TGTGCCAGCAGCTTCGCGGGGGCGGGAGAGCAGTTCTTC
TRBV5-1	TRBJ2-5	TRBD1	NA	CASSLTGGGEETQYF	TGCGCCAGCAGCTTGACAGGGGGCGGGGAGGAGACCCAGTACTTC
TRBV13	TRBJ2-1	TRBD1	NA	CASSLASGQEYNEQFF	TGTGCCAGCAGCTTAGCGTCGGGACAGGAATACAATGAGCAGTTCTTC
TRBV7-2	TRBJ2-7	TRBD1	NA	CASSFSGWTGTAYEQYF	TGTGCCAGCAGCTTTAGTGGGTGGACAGGAACTGCCTACGAGCAGTACTTC
TRBV27	TRBJ1-2	NA	NA	CASRSSAAPGIGYTF	TGTGCCAGCAGGTCGTCAGCCGCACCGGGAATTGGCTACACCTTC
TRBV5-1	TRBJ2-1	TRBD2	NA	CASVGMGRTSGGYSSYNEQFF	TGCGCCAGCGTCGGAATGGGCCGGACTAGCGGGGGGTACAGCTCCTACAATGAGCAGTTCTTC
TRBV11-2	TRBJ1-5	NA	NA	CASSPDSFNQPQHF	TGTGCCAGCAGCCCAGACAGCTTTAATCAGCCCCAGCATTTT
TRBV4-1	TRBJ1-2	TRBD1	NA	CASSGGQGFDYGYTF	TGCGCCAGCAGCGGGGGACAGGGGTTTGACTATGGCTACACCTTC
TRBV4-2	TRBJ2-7	TRBD1	NA	CASSSDRADEQYF	TGTGCCAGCAGCTCAGACAGGGCGGACGAGCAGTACTTC
TRBV18	TRBJ2-3	NA	NA	CASSPRGEASTDTQYF	TGTGCCAGCTCACCAAGGGGTGAAGCGAGCACAGATACGCAGTATTTT
TRBV9	TRBJ1-1	NA	NA	CASSVGRFGRNTEAFF	TGTGCCAGCAGCGTAGGAAGGTTCGGGAGAAACACTGAAGCTTTCTTT
TRBV5-6	TRBJ2-5	TRBD1	once	CASGVDRGFETQYF	TGTGCCAGCGGTGTGGACAGGGGATTCGAGACCCAGTACTTC
TRBV19	TRBJ2-7	NA	once	CASSMEAAYEQYF	TGTGCCAGTAGTATGGAGGCAGCTTACGAGCAGTACTTC
TRBV11-2	TRBJ2-7	NA	NA	CASNRGGPYEQYF	TGTGCCAGCAACCGGGGCGGGCCCTACGAGCAGTACTTC
TRBV7-6	TRBJ2-1	NA	few	CASSLGPYNEQFF	TGTGCCAGCAGCCTGGGACCTTACAATGAGCAGTTCTTC
TRBV19	TRBJ2-1	NA	NA	CATTPGGGSYNEQFF	TGTGCCACTACCCCCGGGGGAGGATCCTACAATGAGCAGTTCTTC
TRBV10-3	TRBJ2-3	TRBD2	NA	CAISEVAGGSGGTDTQYF	TGTGCCATCAGTGAAGTAGCGGGGGGGTCTGGGGGCACAGATACGCAGTATTTT
TRBV6-5	TRBJ2-7	NA	NA	CASSSLYEQYF	TGTGCCAGCAGTTCCCTCTACGAGCAGTACTTC
TRBV27	TRBJ2-1	NA	once	CASSSSVSSPHEQFF	TGTGCCAGCAGTTCGTCGGTCTCGAGTCCCCATGAGCAGTTCTTC
TRBV19	TRBJ2-5	NA	NA	CASSIAGPRETQYF	TGTGCCAGTAGTATTGCAGGTCCGAGGGAGACCCAGTACTTC
TRBV5-6	TRBJ1-3	NA	NA	CASSLRGPGGNTIYF	TGTGCCAGCAGCTTGCGGGGACCGGGGGGAAACACCATATATTTT
TRBV18	TRBJ1-1	NA	few	CASSPRYETGEAFF	TGTGCCAGCTCACCAAGGTATGAAACGGGTGAAGCTTTCTTT
TRBV19	TRBJ1-2	NA	NA	CASMSGALGYGYTF	TGTGCCAGTATGTCGGGGGCGCTGGGTTATGGCTACACCTTC
TRBV7-3	TRBJ1-1	TRBD1	NA	CASSLLGQGSAEAFF	TGTGCCAGCAGCTTACTAGGACAGGGGTCGGCTGAAGCTTTCTTT
TRBV10-3	TRBJ2-3	TRBD2	NA	CATTPGGRGGPRDTQYF	TGTGCCACAACCCCAGGAGGGCGGGGGGGCCCAAGGGATACGCAGTATTTT